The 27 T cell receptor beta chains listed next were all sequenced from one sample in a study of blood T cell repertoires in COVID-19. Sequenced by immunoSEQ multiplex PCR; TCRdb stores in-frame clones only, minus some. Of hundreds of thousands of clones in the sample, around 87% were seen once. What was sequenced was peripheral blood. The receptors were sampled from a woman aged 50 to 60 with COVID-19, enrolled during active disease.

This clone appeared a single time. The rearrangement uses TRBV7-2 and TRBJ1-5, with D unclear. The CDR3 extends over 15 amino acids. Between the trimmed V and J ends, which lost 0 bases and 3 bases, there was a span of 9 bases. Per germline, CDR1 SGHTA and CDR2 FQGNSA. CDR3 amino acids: CASSLARQSNQPQHF. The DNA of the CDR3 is TGTGCCAGCAGCTTAGCGCGGCAGTCCAATCAGCCCCAGCATTTT. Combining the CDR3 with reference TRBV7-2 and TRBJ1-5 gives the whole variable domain GAGVSQSPSNKVTEKGKDVELRCDPISGHTALYWYRQSLGQGLEFLIYFQGNSAPDKSGLPSDRFSAERTGGSVSTLTIQRTQQEDSAVYLCASSLARQSNQPQHFGDGTRLSIL.

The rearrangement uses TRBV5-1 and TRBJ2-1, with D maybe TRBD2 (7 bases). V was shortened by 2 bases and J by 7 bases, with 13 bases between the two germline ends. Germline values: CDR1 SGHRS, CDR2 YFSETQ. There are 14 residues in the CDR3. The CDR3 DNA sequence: TGCGCCAGCAGCTTTGGGGGGCGGGAGAATGAGCAGTTCTTC. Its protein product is CASSFGGRENEQFF.

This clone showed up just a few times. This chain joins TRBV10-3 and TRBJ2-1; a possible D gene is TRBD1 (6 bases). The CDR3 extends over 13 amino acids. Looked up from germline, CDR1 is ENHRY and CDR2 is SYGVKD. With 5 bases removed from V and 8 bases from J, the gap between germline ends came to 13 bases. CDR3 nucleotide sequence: TGTGCCATCAGTTTACAGGGTTACGATGAGCAGTTCTTC. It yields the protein CAISLQGYDEQFF.

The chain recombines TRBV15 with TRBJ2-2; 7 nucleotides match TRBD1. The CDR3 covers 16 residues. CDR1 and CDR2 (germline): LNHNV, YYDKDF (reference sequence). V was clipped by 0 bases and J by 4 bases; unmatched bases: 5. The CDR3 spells CATSREQAGGTGELFF. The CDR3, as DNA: TGTGCCACCAGCAGAGAGCAGGCAGGGGGCACCGGGGAGCTGTTTTTT.

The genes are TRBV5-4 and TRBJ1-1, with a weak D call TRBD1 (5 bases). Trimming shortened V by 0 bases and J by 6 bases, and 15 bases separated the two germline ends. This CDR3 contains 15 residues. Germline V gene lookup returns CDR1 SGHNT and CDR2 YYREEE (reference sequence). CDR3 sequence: CASSLGQMGEAEAFF. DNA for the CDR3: TGTGCCAGCAGCTTGGGCCAGATGGGGGAGGCTGAAGCTTTCTTT.

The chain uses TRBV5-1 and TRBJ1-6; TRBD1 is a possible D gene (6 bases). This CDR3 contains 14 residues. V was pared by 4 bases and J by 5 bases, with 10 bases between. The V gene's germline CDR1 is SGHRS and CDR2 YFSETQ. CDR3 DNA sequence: TGCGCCAGCAGCACCTGGACAGATAATTCACCCCTCCACTTT. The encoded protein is CASSTWTDNSPLHF.

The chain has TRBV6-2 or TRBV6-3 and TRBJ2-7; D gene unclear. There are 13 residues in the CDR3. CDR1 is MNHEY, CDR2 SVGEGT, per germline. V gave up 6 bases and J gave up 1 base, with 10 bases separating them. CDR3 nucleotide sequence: TGTGCCAGCAGCCAAACGGAGTCCTACGAGCAGTACTTC. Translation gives CASSQTESYEQYF.

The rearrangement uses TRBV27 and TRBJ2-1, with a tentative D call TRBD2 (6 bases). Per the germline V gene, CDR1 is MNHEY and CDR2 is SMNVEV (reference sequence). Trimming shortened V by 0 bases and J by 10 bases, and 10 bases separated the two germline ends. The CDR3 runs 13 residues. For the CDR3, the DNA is TGTGCCAGCAGTTTATCTCTTGCGGGAGAGCAGTTCTTC. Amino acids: CASSLSLAGEQFF.

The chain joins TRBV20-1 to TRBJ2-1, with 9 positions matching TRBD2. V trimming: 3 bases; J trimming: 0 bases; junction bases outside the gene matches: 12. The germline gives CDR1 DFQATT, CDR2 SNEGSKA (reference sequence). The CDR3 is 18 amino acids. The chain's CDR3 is CSASFRGAGGSSYNEQFF. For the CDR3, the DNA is TGCAGTGCTAGTTTTCGGGGTGCGGGAGGGAGCTCCTACAATGAGCAGTTCTTC.

DNA of the CDR3: TGCGCCAGCAGAGCCGGGACAGGGAGCTCCTACAATGAGCAGTTCTTC. Residues: CASRAGTGSSYNEQFF. V and J are TRBV5-1 and TRBJ2-1; TRBD1 matches 9 bases. After removal of 5 bases from V and 0 bases from J, the junction contained 6 bases not matched to a gene. The CDR3 loop spans 16 amino acids. Germline CDR1 is SGHRS and CDR2 is YFSETQ.

CDR3 DNA sequence: TGCGCCAGCAGCTTAACCGGGACAGCTTCCAATGAGCAGTTCTTC. It specifies CASSLTGTASNEQFF. The rearrangement joins TRBV5-1 to TRBJ2-1; 7 bases match TRBD1. The CDR3 has 15 amino acids. Germline V gene data show CDR1 as SGHRS and CDR2 as YFSETQ. Trimming cost V 2 bases and J 6 bases; bases outside gene matches: 8.

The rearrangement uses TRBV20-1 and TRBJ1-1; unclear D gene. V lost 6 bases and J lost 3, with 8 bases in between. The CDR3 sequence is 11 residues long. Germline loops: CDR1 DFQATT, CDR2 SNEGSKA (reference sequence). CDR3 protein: CSAWADTEAFF. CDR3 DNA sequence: TGCAGTGCCTGGGCAGACACTGAAGCTTTCTTT.

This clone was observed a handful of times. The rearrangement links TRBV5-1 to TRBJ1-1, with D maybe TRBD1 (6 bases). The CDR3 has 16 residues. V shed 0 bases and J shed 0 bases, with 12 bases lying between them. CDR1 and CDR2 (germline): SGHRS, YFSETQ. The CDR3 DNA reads TGCGCCAGCAGCTTGGAACGGACAGTCATGAACACTGAAGCTTTCTTT. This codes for CASSLERTVMNTEAFF.

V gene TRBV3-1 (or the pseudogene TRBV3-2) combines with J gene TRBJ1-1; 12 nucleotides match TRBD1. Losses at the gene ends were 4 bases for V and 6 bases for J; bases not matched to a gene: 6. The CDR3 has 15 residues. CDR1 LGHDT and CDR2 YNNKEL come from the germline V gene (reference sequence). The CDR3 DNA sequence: TGTGCCAGCAGCCTCGTGGGACAGGGGGCCCCTGAAGCTTTCTTT. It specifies CASSLVGQGAPEAFF.

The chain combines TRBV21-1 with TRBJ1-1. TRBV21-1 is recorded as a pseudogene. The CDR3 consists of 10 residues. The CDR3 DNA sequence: TGTGCCAGCACCGAGCTTGAAGCTTTCTTT. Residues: CASTELEAFF.

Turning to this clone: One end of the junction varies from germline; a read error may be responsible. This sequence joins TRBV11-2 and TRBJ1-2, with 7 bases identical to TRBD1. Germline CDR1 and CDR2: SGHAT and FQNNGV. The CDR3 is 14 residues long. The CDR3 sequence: CASSLGRGEYGHTF. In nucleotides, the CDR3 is TGTGCCAGCAGCTTAGGCAGGGGGGAATATGGCCACACCTTC.

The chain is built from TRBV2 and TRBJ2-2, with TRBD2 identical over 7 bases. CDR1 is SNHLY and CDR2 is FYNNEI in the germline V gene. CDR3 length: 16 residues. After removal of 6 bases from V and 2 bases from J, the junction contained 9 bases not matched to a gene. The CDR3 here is CASRREAGKNTGELFF. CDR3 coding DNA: TGTGCCAGCAGACGGGAAGCGGGAAAAAACACCGGGGAGCTGTTTTTT.

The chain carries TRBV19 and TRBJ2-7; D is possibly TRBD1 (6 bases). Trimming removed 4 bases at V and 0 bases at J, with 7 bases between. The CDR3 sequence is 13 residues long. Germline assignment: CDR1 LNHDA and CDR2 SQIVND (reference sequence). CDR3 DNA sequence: TGTGCCAGTAGTAGGACAGCCTCCTACGAGCAGTACTTC. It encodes CASSRTASYEQYF. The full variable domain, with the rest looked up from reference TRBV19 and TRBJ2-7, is DGGITQSPKYLFRKEGQNVTLSCEQNLNHDAMYWYRQDPGQGLRLIYYSQIVNDFQKGDIAEGYSVSREKKESFPLTVTSAQKNPTAFYLCASSRTASYEQYFGPGTRLTVT.

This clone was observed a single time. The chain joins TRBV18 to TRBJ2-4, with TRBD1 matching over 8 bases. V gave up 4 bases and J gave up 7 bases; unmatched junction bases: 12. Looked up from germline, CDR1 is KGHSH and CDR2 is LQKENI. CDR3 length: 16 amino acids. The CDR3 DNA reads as TGTGCCAGCTCACATTACACCGGACAGGGTTCGAACATTCAGTACTTC. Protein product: CASSHYTGQGSNIQYF.

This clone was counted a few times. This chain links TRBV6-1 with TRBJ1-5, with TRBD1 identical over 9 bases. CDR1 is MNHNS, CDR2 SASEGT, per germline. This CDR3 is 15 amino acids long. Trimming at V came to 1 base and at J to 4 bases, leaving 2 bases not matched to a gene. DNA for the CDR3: TGTGCCAGCAGTGAAGACGGGACAGGGAATCAGCCCCAGCATTTT. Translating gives CASSEDGTGNQPQHF.

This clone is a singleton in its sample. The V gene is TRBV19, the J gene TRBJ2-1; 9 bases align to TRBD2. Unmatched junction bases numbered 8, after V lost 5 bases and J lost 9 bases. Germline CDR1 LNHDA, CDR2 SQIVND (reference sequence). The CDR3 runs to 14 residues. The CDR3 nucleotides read TGTGCCAGTAGTTGGCGGGAGGGACTGGGTGAGCAGTTCTTC. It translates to CASSWREGLGEQFF. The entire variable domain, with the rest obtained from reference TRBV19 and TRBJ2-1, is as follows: DGGITQSPKYLFRKEGQNVTLSCEQNLNHDAMYWYRQDPGQGLRLIYYSQIVNDFQKGDIAEGYSVSREKKESFPLTVTSAQKNPTAFYLCASSWREGLGEQFFGPGTRLTVL.

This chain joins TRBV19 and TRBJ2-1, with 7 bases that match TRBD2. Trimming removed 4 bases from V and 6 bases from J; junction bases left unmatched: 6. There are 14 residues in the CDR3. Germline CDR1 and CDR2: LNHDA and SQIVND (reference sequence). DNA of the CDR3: TGTGCCAGTAGTAGCGGGAGTCCGTCCAATGAGCAGTTCTTC. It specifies CASSSGSPSNEQFF.

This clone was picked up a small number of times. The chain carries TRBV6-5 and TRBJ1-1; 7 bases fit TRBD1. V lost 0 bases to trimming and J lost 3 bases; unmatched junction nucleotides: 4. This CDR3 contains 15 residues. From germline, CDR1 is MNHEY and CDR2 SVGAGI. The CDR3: CASSYSSRGYTEAFF. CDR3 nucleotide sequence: TGTGCCAGCAGTTACTCGAGCAGGGGGTACACTGAAGCTTTCTTT.

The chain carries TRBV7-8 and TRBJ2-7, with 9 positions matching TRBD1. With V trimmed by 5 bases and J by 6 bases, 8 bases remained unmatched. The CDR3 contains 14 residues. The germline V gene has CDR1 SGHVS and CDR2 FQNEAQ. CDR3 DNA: TGTGCCAGCAGCCCGGGACAGGGAACGGGCGAGCAGTACTTC. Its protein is CASSPGQGTGEQYF. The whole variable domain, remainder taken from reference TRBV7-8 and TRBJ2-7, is GAGVSQSPRYKVAKRGQDVALRCDPISGHVSLFWYQQALGQGPEFLTYFQNEAQLDKSGLPSDRFFAERPEGSVSTLKIQRTQQEDSAVYLCASSPGQGTGEQYFGPGTRLTVT.

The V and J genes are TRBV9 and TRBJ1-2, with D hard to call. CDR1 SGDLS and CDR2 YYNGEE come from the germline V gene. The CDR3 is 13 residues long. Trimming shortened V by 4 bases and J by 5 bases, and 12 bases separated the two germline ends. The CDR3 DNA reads TGTGCCAGCAGCCCGAGATGGGCTTATGGCTACACCTTC. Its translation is CASSPRWAYGYTF.

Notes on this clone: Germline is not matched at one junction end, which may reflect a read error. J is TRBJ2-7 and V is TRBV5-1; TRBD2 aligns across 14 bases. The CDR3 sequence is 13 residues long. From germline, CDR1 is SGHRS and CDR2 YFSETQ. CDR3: CASSLAGTSGSRF. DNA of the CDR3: TGCGCCAGCAGCCTCGCCGGGACTAGCGGGAGTAGGTTC. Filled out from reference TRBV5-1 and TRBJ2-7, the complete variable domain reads KAGVTQTPRYLIKTRGQQVTLSCSPISGHRSVSWYQQTPGQGLQFLFEYFSETQRNKGNFPGRFSGRQFSNSRSEMNVSTLELGDSALYLCASSLAGTSGSRFGPGTRLTVT.

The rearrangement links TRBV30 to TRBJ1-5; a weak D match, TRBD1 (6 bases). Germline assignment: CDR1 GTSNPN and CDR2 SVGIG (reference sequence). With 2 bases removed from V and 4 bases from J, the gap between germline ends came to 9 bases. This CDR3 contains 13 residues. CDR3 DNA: TGTGCCTGGAGTACAGGGCCTAATCAGCCCCAGCATTTT. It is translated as CAWSTGPNQPQHF.